This T cell receptor beta chain came from a study of early T cells in non-severe SARS-CoV-2 infection. Germline V gene sequence: CDR1 MGHRA, CDR2 YSYEKL. This CDR3 contains 17 residues. Trimming took 0 bases from V and 4 from J; bases not matched to a gene: 10. This clonotype was observed a few times. In TCRdb, the 5' RACE reads were re-called with MiXCR into one record per CDR3 protein. Of approximately 85,000 distinct CDR3 sequences listed, approximately 13% are singletons. Sequencing was carried out using whole blood. The TCR comes from an adult who was a healthcare worker with PCR-confirmed SARS-CoV-2 infection or an uninfected control (not recorded which). The chain recombines TRBV4-1 with TRBJ1-1, with 8 bases matching TRBD1. CDR3 sequence (DNA): TGCGCCAGCAGCCAAGACCCAGGGGGCACCTACCTCACTGAAGCTTTCTTT. Residues: CASSQDPGGTYLTEAFF.